This TCR beta chain was documented in a study of cytomegalovirus exposure and HLA in healthy donors. PCR employed 60 Vbeta and 13 Jbeta primers. The protocol was immunoSEQ multiplex PCR, while the TCRdb copy is restricted to in-frame clones and leaves out a portion. The sample contains more than 100,000 clones, more than 75% of which appear only once. CDR3 size: 11 residues. Per the germline V gene, CDR1 is MNHEY and CDR2 is SVGAGI. Trimming removed 2 bases at V and 5 bases at J, with 3 bases between. As for this clone: Its target is unknown.

Notes on the study in general: Researchers had no immune exposure information except CMV serostatus available.

V usage is TRBV6-5 and J usage is TRBJ1-1; D gene ambiguous. Sequencing was performed on PBMCs. The origin of this receptor is a woman aged 25 to 39 in good health and CMV-seronegative. The DNA of the CDR3 is TGTGCCAGCAGTTACGAGACTGAAGCTTTCTTT. Its translation is CASSYETEAFF.